Sequencing of this T cell receptor beta chain was carried out in a study of cytomegalovirus exposure and HLA in healthy donors. Study overall: One earlier analysis, a look at around 180 million T cells, found approximately 120 million unique TCR beta sequences. Study conclusions and caveats: Accurate prediction of most subjects' HLA-A and HLA-B alleles from TCR beta sequences was reported.

About this clone itself: No antigen is known for it.

PCR was performed using 60 Vbeta and 13 Jbeta primers. The table came from immunoSEQ multiplex PCR; TCRdb's copy has only in-frame clones and leaves some out. The sample yields 150,000 or so clones, 60% to 85% seen once. The origin of this receptor is a man aged 35 to 55 in good health and CMV-seropositive. The specimen was PBMCs.

Here the CDR3 DNA reads TGTGCCAGCAGTCACCGGGGGACAGGGATGGGGCCTATGAACACTGAAGCTTTCTTT. Its translation: CASSHRGTGMGPMNTEAFF. The gene calls are TRBV27 and TRBJ1-1, with TRBD1 identical over 9 bases. The germline V gene has CDR1 MNHEY and CDR2 SMNVEV (reference sequence). V trimming: 5 bases; J trimming: 0 bases; junction bases outside the gene matches: 16. The CDR3 is 19 residues long.